The next 23 T cell receptor beta chains were all read from a single sample in a study of identifying expanded T cells in peripheral blood. Profiled with immunoSEQ multiplex PCR; TCRdb holds only in-frame clones, not every one. The sample has approximately 90,000 clones, 88% seen once. Input material: blood. The receptors derive from a person between 18 and 75 years old in good health.

This chain links TRBV28 with TRBJ2-5; 10 bases agree with TRBD1. The junction had 17 bases not matched to a gene; V was cut back by 5 bases and J by 5 bases. Germline lookup yields CDR1 MDHEN and CDR2 SYDVKM. CDR3 length: 18 residues. CDR3 bases: TGTGCCAGCAGTCCTCCTCTAGGACAGGGGGGAGGAGGCGAGACCCAGTACTTC. Protein product: CASSPPLGQGGGGETQYF.

J is TRBJ1-5 and V is TRBV5-8; 9 bases align to TRBD1. Germline CDR1 is SGHTS and CDR2 is YDEGEE. The CDR3 length is 14 residues. V trimming: 1 base; J trimming: 7 bases; junction bases outside the gene matches: 3. The CDR3 loop is CASSLTGGVQPQHF. CDR3 DNA: TGTGCCAGCAGCTTGACAGGGGGCGTACAGCCCCAGCATTTT.

A single count supports this clone. The rearrangement uses TRBV6-5 and TRBJ1-6; 10 positions match TRBD1. CDR1 and CDR2 (germline): MNHEY, SVGAGI. The CDR3 is made up of 15 amino acids. V trimming: 6 bases; J trimming: 6 bases; junction bases outside the gene matches: 5. The CDR3 DNA reads TGTGCCAGCAGCGGGACAGGGGACTCTAATTCACCCCTCCACTTT. Amino acid sequence: CASSGTGDSNSPLHF.

V is TRBV28 and J is TRBJ1-4; weak D call: TRBD1 (6 bases). This CDR3 is 15 amino acids long. Trimming removed 6 bases from V and 6 bases from J, with 17 bases in between. Per the germline V gene, CDR1 is MDHEN and CDR2 is SYDVKM. The chain's CDR3 is CASRPPTGLHEKLFF. The CDR3 region has the DNA TGTGCCAGCAGACCTCCCACAGGGCTTCATGAAAAACTGTTTTTT. The full variable domain, its missing parts supplied by reference TRBV28 and TRBJ1-4, is DVKVTQSSRYLVKRTGEKVFLECVQDMDHENMFWYRQDPGLGLRLIYFSYDVKMKEKGDIPEGYSVSREKKERFSLILESASTNQTSMYLCASRPPTGLHEKLFFGSGTQLSVL.

The rearrangement uses TRBV11-2 and TRBJ2-4; possibly TRBD2 for D (6 bases). V lost 4 bases to trimming and J lost 6 bases, with 10 bases between them. CDR3 length: 13 amino acids. The V gene's germline CDR1 is SGHAT and CDR2 FQNNGV. For the CDR3, the DNA is TGTGCCAGCAGCTCCCCGGGGGTAAACATTCAGTACTTC. As protein: CASSSPGVNIQYF.

The CDR3 bases are TGTGCCAGCAGCGTAGCGGGAGTGACTAATGAAAAACTGTTTTTT. Translated: CASSVAGVTNEKLFF. This sequence joins TRBV9 and TRBJ1-4; D gene ambiguous. The CDR3 spans 15 residues. V lost 0 bases and J lost 2, with 8 bases in between. The germline V gene has CDR1 SGDLS and CDR2 YYNGEE.

The chain's CDR3 is CASSSMTGPGNEQFF. The CDR3 DNA reads TGTGCCAGCAGCTCTATGACAGGTCCGGGCAATGAGCAGTTCTTC. The rearrangement uses TRBV7-9 and TRBJ2-1, with a possible D match to TRBD1 (6 bases). Trimming shortened V by 4 bases and J by 6 bases, and 16 bases separated the two germline ends. CDR3 size: 15 residues. The germline CDR1 and CDR2 sequences are SEHNR and FQNEAQ (reference sequence).

V usage is TRBV5-5 and J usage is TRBJ1-1; D gene unclear. The CDR3 has 15 residues. Trimming took off 0 bases at V and 5 bases at J, with 14 bases between the two ends. From germline, CDR1 is SGHKS and CDR2 YYEKEE (reference sequence). The CDR3 DNA follows: TGTGCCAGCAGCTTGGGGGCCTCGGGAGAGACTGAAGCTTTCTTT. Translated: CASSLGASGETEAFF.

The V and J genes are TRBV10-1 and TRBJ2-3, with TRBD2 as a possible D gene (5 bases). Germline V CDR1 and CDR2: WNHNN, SYGVQD (reference sequence). The length of the CDR3 is 14 residues. Between the trimmed V and J ends, which lost 6 bases and 1 base, there was a span of 11 bases. The CDR3 loop is CASRGSRGTDTQYF. CDR3 nucleotide sequence: TGCGCCAGCAGAGGATCGCGGGGCACAGATACGCAGTATTTT.

Concerning this clone: A much larger clone differs by one base, so this may be a read error. The CDR3 sequence: CASSHMTGNTETFF. CDR3 DNA: TGTGCCAGCAGCCACATGACAGGGAACACTGAAACTTTCTTT. The J gene is TRBJ1-1, the V gene TRBV5-5; 7 bases match TRBD1. This CDR3 has 14 residues. Germline V gene sequence: CDR1 SGHKS, CDR2 YYEKEE (reference sequence).

The CDR3 loop is CASSMDRGHYGYTF. The CDR3, as DNA: TGTGCCAGCAGCATGGACAGGGGCCACTATGGCTACACCTTC. The chain joins TRBV21-1 to TRBJ1-2; TRBD1, as called in the table, went unchecked against the DNA. TRBV21-1 is designated a pseudogene. This CDR3 is built from 14 residues.

This chain joins TRBV5-5 and TRBJ2-7; 7 nucleotides agree with TRBD1. Unmatched junction bases numbered 7, after V lost 4 bases and J lost 0 bases. CDR3 length: 15 amino acids. In germline, CDR1 is SGHKS, CDR2 YYEKEE (reference sequence). Here the CDR3 reads CASSRVRGSSYEQYF. CDR3 nucleotides: TGTGCCAGCAGCCGCGTCAGGGGGAGCTCCTACGAGCAGTACTTC.

The V gene is TRBV2, the J gene TRBJ2-1; 9 bases agree with TRBD2. The CDR3 is made up of 15 amino acids. Germline CDR1 reads SNHLY; CDR2 reads FYNNEI. Trimming removed 3 bases from V and 7 bases from J; junction bases left unmatched: 7. The CDR3 coding sequence is TGTGCCAGCAGTGAGCGGGAGGGCCTTGGAAATGAGCAGTTCTTC. Residues: CASSEREGLGNEQFF.

This clone was found many times. This chain links TRBV6-4 with TRBJ2-2; the match to TRBD1 covers 7 bases. J lost 6 bases, V lost 5 bases, and 12 bases had no gene match. This CDR3 is built from 16 residues. Germline CDR1 and CDR2: MRHNA and SNTAGT. In DNA, the CDR3 is TGTGCCAGCAGTCACGACAGGGATGTGGTGTCCGGGGAGCTGTTTTTT. It is translated as CASSHDRDVVSGELFF.

The rearrangement joins TRBV29-1 to TRBJ2-2, with D possibly TRBD2 on 6 matching bases. Germline-derived CDR1 and CDR2 are SQVTM and ANQGSEA. The CDR3 contains 13 residues. With 7 bases removed from V and 5 bases from J, the gap between germline ends came to 14 bases. CDR3 in DNA: TGCAGCGGCGGACTAACTAAGACCGGGGAGCTGTTTTTT. This gives the protein CSGGLTKTGELFF.

The CDR3 sequence is CASSLVQGGYGYTF. CDR3 bases: TGTGCCAGCAGCTTAGTACAGGGTGGCTACGGCTACACCTTC. V gene TRBV7-3 combines with J gene TRBJ1-2, with D possibly TRBD1 on 6 matching bases. The V gene lost 2 bases and the J gene lost 8 bases, with 15 bases spanning the gap. The CDR3 spans 14 residues. Germline CDR1 and CDR2: SGHTA and FQGTGA.

This chain joins TRBV6-1 and TRBJ1-6; 7 bases fit TRBD1. Germline values: CDR1 MNHNS, CDR2 SASEGT. V trimming: 4 bases; J trimming: 7 bases; junction bases outside the gene matches: 4. The CDR3 is 14 amino acids. CDR3 DNA sequence: TGTGCCAGCAGTGGGCGACAGGGCAATTCACCCCTCCACTTT. Translation: CASSGRQGNSPLHF.

The genes are TRBV2 and TRBJ2-2, with 12 bases fitting TRBD2. Germline V gene lookup returns CDR1 SNHLY and CDR2 FYNNEI. This CDR3 region has 16 residues. The trim removed 8 bases at V and 0 bases at J, leaving 4 bases unmatched. CDR3 nucleotides: TGTGCCAGCGGGGGACTAGCGGGCCCGAACACCGGGGAGCTGTTTTTT. Translating it yields CASGGLAGPNTGELFF.

The chain couples TRBV9 to TRBJ1-3; D remains ambiguous. This CDR3 has 16 residues. V was pared by 4 bases and J by 0 bases, with 14 bases between. The V gene's germline CDR1 is SGDLS and CDR2 YYNGEE. Written as DNA, the CDR3 is TGTGCCAGCAGCCCCTCCTTCTGGGCCTCTGGAAACACCATATATTTT. Its translation: CASSPSFWASGNTIYF.

This clone was detected only a few times. The gene calls are TRBV6-5 and TRBJ1-6, with D unclear. Trimming removed 11 bases at V and 9 bases at J, with 8 bases between. CDR3 length: 10 residues. CDR1 and CDR2 (germline): MNHEY, SVGAGI. CDR3 DNA sequence: TGTGCCTCCGGGCGTTCACCCCTCCACTTT. Encoded protein: CASGRSPLHF.

The chain is built from TRBV30 and TRBJ1-2; D unresolved. In germline, CDR1 is GTSNPN, CDR2 SVGIG (reference sequence). V lost 4 bases to trimming and J lost 0 bases, with 6 bases between them. The CDR3 consists of 12 residues. As DNA, the CDR3 is TGTGCCTGGAATGGAGCTAACTATGGCTACACCTTC. The encoded protein is CAWNGANYGYTF.

This clone was seen just once. The chain links TRBV6-4 to TRBJ2-3, with 9 bases that match TRBD2. This CDR3 region has 16 residues. Germline lookup yields CDR1 MRHNA and CDR2 SNTAGT. V lost 5 bases and J lost 1; bases outside the gene matches: 7. Here the CDR3 reads CASSPTSGSGTDTQYF. CDR3 coding DNA: TGTGCCAGCAGTCCAACTAGCGGGTCAGGCACAGATACGCAGTATTTT.

The chain employs TRBV10-2 and TRBJ2-2; possibly TRBD1 or TRBD2 for D (5 bases each). The germline gives CDR1 WSHSY, CDR2 SAAADI. V lost 2 bases and J 4 bases, leaving 8 bases between the germline ends. This CDR3 is 14 amino acids long. For the CDR3, the DNA is TGCGCCAGCAGTGAGCAGAGGGGCACCGGGGAGCTGTTTTTT. Translation gives CASSEQRGTGELFF.